Each of the 21 T cell receptor beta chains below was sequenced from the same sample in a study of Ad26.COV2.S vaccination and SARS-CoV-2 variants listed by TCRdb under 2021. What the time point label conveys for this sample: individuals recovered from natural SARS-CoV-2 infection. Library preparation was by the immunoSEQ multiplex PCR assay. The source is immuneACCESS, and TCRdb retained only in-frame sequences with V and J called. Part of the clones is not carried over; for the studies checked, unresolved V genes explain less than half of this, and the remainder is unexplained. In this sample the table shows around 370,000 clones, about 91% of which occur a single time. In total, the top ten clones hold roughly 3.9% of the sample. The sample consisted of peripheral blood, taken after recovery from COVID-19. Receptors were obtained from a human donor who had recovered from COVID-19.

This chain uses TRBV6-5 with TRBJ1-1; TRBD1 is a possible D gene (6 bases). The CDR3 loop spans 16 amino acids. Germline V gene sequence: CDR1 MNHEY, CDR2 SVGAGI. The germline V and J ends were trimmed by 0 bases and 5 bases, with 16 bases remaining between them. Here the CDR3 reads CASSYSIGGAETEAFF. The CDR3 DNA follows: TGTGCCAGCAGTTACTCGATTGGGGGGGCTGAAACTGAAGCTTTCTTT.

The chain links TRBV6-1 to TRBJ2-7, with 8 nucleotides matching TRBD1. The CDR3 covers 16 residues. CDR1 and CDR2 (germline): MNHNS, SASEGT. The V gene end was trimmed by 2 bases and the J gene end by 6 bases; junction bases not matched to a gene: 12. The CDR3 sequence is CASSELDRAEEIEQYF. For the CDR3, the DNA is TGTGCCAGCAGTGAACTGGACAGGGCGGAAGAAATCGAGCAGTACTTC.

The chain recombines TRBV3-1 (or the pseudogene TRBV3-2) with TRBJ2-1; possibly TRBD1 for D (5 bases). Germline CDR1 is LGHDT and CDR2 is YNNKEL (reference sequence). Trimming stripped 0 bases from V and 7 bases from J, with 7 bases between. The CDR3 spans 13 residues. CDR3 DNA: TGTGCCAGCAGCCAAGACAGGGAAAATGAGCAGTTCTTC. It yields the protein CASSQDRENEQFF.

This chain joins TRBV4-1 and TRBJ1-2; TRBD1 matches 7 bases. In germline, CDR1 is MGHRA, CDR2 YSYEKL. J lost 6 bases, V lost 4 bases, and 14 bases had no gene match. There are 16 residues in the CDR3. CDR3 nucleotide sequence: TGCGCCAGCAGCCCACTGGGACAGTCGAGCCGTCATGGCTACACCTTC. This codes for CASSPLGQSSRHGYTF.

The genes are TRBV14 and TRBJ1-1; unclear D gene. CDR1 is SGHDN and CDR2 is FVKESK in the germline V gene. V was cut by 1 base and J by 0 bases, with 12 bases left in between. CDR3 size: 16 residues. This CDR3 reads CASSQARVGMNTEAFF. The CDR3 bases are TGTGCCAGCAGCCAAGCCCGGGTGGGCATGAACACTGAAGCTTTCTTT.

The chain combines TRBV27 with TRBJ2-1, with 8 bases aligning to TRBD1. J was trimmed by 7 bases and V by 5 bases; bases with no gene match: 13. Germline-derived CDR1 and CDR2 are MNHEY and SMNVEV (reference sequence). The CDR3 covers 16 residues. CDR3 amino acids: CASSKIGQGLGNEQFF. The CDR3 nucleotides read TGTGCCAGCAGTAAGATTGGACAGGGTCTGGGAAATGAGCAGTTCTTC.

The V call is TRBV12-5, the J call TRBJ1-1, with TRBD1 as a possible D gene (6 bases). V was pared by 7 bases and J by 0 bases, with 18 bases between. The CDR3 consists of 16 residues. Per germline, CDR1 LGHNT and CDR2 FRNRAP. CDR3 sequence reads: CASVRGGAAMNTEAFF. DNA of the CDR3: TGTGCTAGTGTCAGGGGCGGGGCAGCGATGAACACTGAAGCTTTCTTT.

Comment on this clone: Other DNA sequences within the sample encode an identical CDR3. V is TRBV6-1 and J is TRBJ2-2, with D unresolved. The CDR3 covers 13 residues. V was shortened by 3 bases and J by 5 bases, with 7 bases between the two germline ends. Per the germline V gene, CDR1 is MNHNS and CDR2 is SASEGT. The CDR3: CASSEARTGELFF. The CDR3 DNA reads TGTGCCAGCAGTGAGGCGAGGACCGGGGAGCTGTTTTTT.

This rearrangement joins TRBV15 to TRBJ2-5, with unresolved D. Trimming removed 0 bases at V and 3 bases at J, with 5 bases between. This CDR3 has 13 residues. The germline CDR1 and CDR2 sequences are LNHNV and YYDKDF (reference sequence). CDR3 in DNA: TGTGCCACCAGCAGAGATGAGGAAGAGACCCAGTACTTC. Amino acids: CATSRDEEETQYF.

The CDR3 sequence is CASSQYMASYEQFF. The CDR3 DNA sequence: TGCGCCAGCAGCCAATATATGGCAAGCTATGAGCAGTTCTTC. V usage is TRBV4-3 and J usage is TRBJ2-1; D unresolved. The CDR3 contains 14 residues. Trimming removed 2 bases at V and 8 bases at J, with 13 bases between. Germline values: CDR1 LGHNA, CDR2 YSLEER.

This chain joins TRBV7-2 and TRBJ1-1; no clear D gene. Looked up from germline, CDR1 is SGHTA and CDR2 is FQGNSA. V lost 0 bases, J lost 4 bases, and 3 bases lay in between. The CDR3 length is 12 residues. The CDR3 sequence is CASSLAFTEAFF. DNA for the CDR3: TGTGCCAGCAGCTTAGCTTTCACTGAAGCTTTCTTT.

This sequence joins TRBV2 and TRBJ2-7, with D unresolved. The length of the CDR3 is 11 residues. Germline lookup yields CDR1 SNHLY and CDR2 FYNNEI. V was trimmed by 7 bases and J by 6 bases, leaving 10 bases between them. The chain's CDR3 is CASTPQTEQYF. The CDR3 nucleotides read TGTGCCAGCACCCCCCAAACCGAGCAGTACTTC.

This clone appeared a single time. The chain is built from TRBV7-8 and TRBJ1-6; D remains ambiguous. V was shortened by 1 base and J by 0 bases, with 13 bases between the two germline ends. The germline V gene has CDR1 SGHVS and CDR2 FQNEAQ. This CDR3 is built from 18 residues. CDR3 loop: CASSLDSRAYSYNSPLHF. The CDR3 DNA sequence: TGTGCCAGCAGCTTAGACAGTCGGGCCTACTCCTATAATTCACCCCTCCACTTT.

The chain combines TRBV15 with TRBJ1-5; unclear D gene. V lost 4 bases, J lost 2 bases, and 9 bases lay in between. Germline V CDR1 and CDR2: LNHNV, YYDKDF (reference sequence). The length of the CDR3 is 14 residues. The CDR3 DNA sequence: TGTGCCACCAGCACGGGATTGGGCAATCAGCCCCAGCATTTT. Its protein product is CATSTGLGNQPQHF.

The chain has TRBV27 and TRBJ1-5; TRBD1 matches at 12 bases. Trimming cost V 0 bases and J 6 bases; bases outside gene matches: 3. The CDR3 extends over 16 amino acids. The germline V gene has CDR1 MNHEY and CDR2 SMNVEV (reference sequence). In DNA form, the CDR3 reads TGTGCCAGCAGTTTATCGGGACAGGGGGCGAGTCAGCCCCAGCATTTT. It codes for CASSLSGQGASQPQHF.

This clone has only one observation. This chain uses TRBV6-5 with TRBJ2-3; TRBD1 matches at 9 bases. The CDR3 length is 16 residues. V gave up 1 base and J gave up 3 bases; unmatched junction bases: 5. Germline lookup yields CDR1 MNHEY and CDR2 SVGAGI. The CDR3 coding sequence is TGTGCCAGCAGTTACTTAAACAGGGGGCAAACAGATACGCAGTATTTT. This encodes CASSYLNRGQTDTQYF.

The chain couples TRBV7-2 to TRBJ1-1; 9 bases are shared with TRBD1. CDR1 is SGHTA, CDR2 FQGNSA, per germline. The V gene end was trimmed by 5 bases and the J gene end by 4 bases; junction bases not matched to a gene: 5. The CDR3 sequence is 14 residues long. CDR3 sequence: CASSPPTGGTEAFF. CDR3 nucleotide sequence: TGTGCCAGCAGCCCCCCGACAGGGGGCACTGAAGCTTTCTTT.

The chain uses TRBV7-2 and TRBJ2-1; D assignment may be TRBD1 or TRBD2 (7 bases each). Trimming took off 3 bases at V and 9 bases at J, with 18 bases between the two ends. Germline V gene lookup returns CDR1 SGHTA and CDR2 FQGNSA. This CDR3 has 15 residues. CDR3 DNA sequence: TGTGCCAGCAGCTTGGTAGGGCAGGGGGGGGTTGAGCAGTTCTTC. Amino acid sequence: CASSLVGQGGVEQFF.

This chain connects TRBV7-9 to TRBJ1-5, with 7 bases aligning to TRBD1. J gave up 3 bases and V 6 bases, and 14 bases lay outside the gene matches. CDR1 SEHNR and CDR2 FQNEAQ come from the germline V gene (reference sequence). CDR3 length: 17 amino acids. Here the CDR3 reads CASSSGGLGVDNQPQHF. CDR3 bases: TGTGCCAGCAGTTCAGGGGGGTTGGGCGTGGACAATCAGCCCCAGCATTTT.

There are a few counts of this clone. The chain carries TRBV5-1 and TRBJ1-6; the D gene is possibly TRBD1 (5 bases). CDR1 SGHRS and CDR2 YFSETQ come from the germline V gene. This CDR3 region has 14 residues. V was cut by 0 bases and J by 10 bases, with 11 bases left in between. CDR3 in amino acids: CASSLGGDGSPLHF. CDR3 sequence (DNA): TGCGCCAGCAGCTTGGGAGGGGATGGCTCACCCCTCCACTTT. Looking up the rest from reference TRBV5-1 and TRBJ1-6 gives the full variable domain: KAGVTQTPRYLIKTRGQQVTLSCSPISGHRSVSWYQQTPGQGLQFLFEYFSETQRNKGNFPGRFSGRQFSNSRSEMNVSTLELGDSALYLCASSLGGDGSPLHFGNGTRLTVT.

The V gene is TRBV5-1, the J gene TRBJ1-2, with 8 bases that match TRBD1. V lost 6 bases and J lost 0; bases outside the gene matches: 13. The CDR3 totals 17 residues. Germline-derived CDR1 and CDR2 are SGHRS and YFSETQ. In DNA, the CDR3 is TGCGCCAGCATAAAGGGGGACAGGTCGGACCCTAACTATGGCTACACCTTC. Protein: CASIKGDRSDPNYGYTF.